This T cell receptor (beta chain) was captured by sequencing in a study of technical replicates of blood from a few donors. Method: immunoSEQ multiplex PCR; TCRdb's copy keeps in-frame clones and lacks some. This sample has tens of thousands of clones, with roughly 90% found just once. The CDR3 is 10 residues long. CDR1 and CDR2 (germline): DFQATT, SNEGSKA (reference sequence). The ends were cut back, 8 bases at V and 7 bases at J, with 11 bases in the middle. A few counts support this clone. The sample comprised T cells isolated from PBMCs. The TCR sequence derives from a human donor in good health. The chain employs TRBV20-1 and TRBJ1-1, with D tentatively TRBD1 (6 bases). The CDR3 DNA reads as TGCAGTACAGGGTCGGATGAAGCTTTCTTT. It codes for CSTGSDEAFF.